One TCR beta chain is described in this entry. Time point given: cycle 4 day 1 (C4D1), after 5 to 7 weeks of nivolumab. All the patients suffered relapse after autologous stem cell transplantation, and brentuximab vedotin exposure differed. TCRdb's copy holds only in-frame clones and misses some; the assay was immunoSEQ multiplex PCR. The sample lists roughly 60,000 clones; around 90% were seen once. The data are from a study of PD-1 blockade in classical Hodgkin lymphoma. The TCR comes from a human donor with classical Hodgkin lymphoma. The material sequenced was peripheral blood mononuclear cells (PBMCs), taken before the fourth cycle of nivolumab.

As DNA, the CDR3 is TGCGCCAGCAGCCAAGCCGCGGGGCTGGACTATGGCTACACCTTC. Amino acid sequence: CASSQAAGLDYGYTF. The chain is built from TRBV4-1 and TRBJ1-2; a weak D match, TRBD1 (5 bases). The CDR3 totals 15 residues. V was trimmed by 1 base and J by 3 bases, leaving 12 bases between them. Germline V gives CDR1 MGHRA, CDR2 YSYEKL.